Presented here are 23 T cell receptor beta chains from one specimen sequenced in a study of T cell responses to AZD1222 COVID-19 vaccine. The protocol was immunoSEQ multiplex PCR, while the TCRdb copy is restricted to in-frame clones and leaves out a portion. Here the sample spans 170,000 or so clones, just over 90% being singletons. This specimen consisted of peripheral blood, obtained on day 0 of AZD1222 vaccination. The receptors derive from an adult in good health.

This rearrangement joins TRBV30 to TRBJ1-2, with 7 nucleotides matching TRBD1. This CDR3 region has 14 residues. Germline assignment: CDR1 GTSNPN and CDR2 SVGIG (reference sequence). V lost 1 base to trimming and J lost 4 bases; unmatched junction nucleotides: 6. The CDR3 reads CAWSANRGTYGYTF. Written as DNA, the CDR3 is TGTGCCTGGAGTGCGAACAGGGGTACCTATGGCTACACCTTC.

This rearrangement joins TRBV7-3 to TRBJ2-7; 8 bases map to TRBD1. Germline lookup yields CDR1 SGHTA and CDR2 FQGTGA. This CDR3 spans 14 amino acids. J lost 5 bases, V lost 5 bases, and 8 bases had no gene match. CDR3 nucleotides: TGTGCCAGCAGCCCAAGGACAGGGTTGAACGAGCAGTACTTC. It is translated as CASSPRTGLNEQYF.

The chain joins TRBV11-2 to TRBJ2-7, with 12 bases that match TRBD2. The CDR3 is made up of 14 amino acids. Germline CDR1 and CDR2: SGHAT and FQNNGV. The V segment lost 5 bases and the J segment 5 bases; nucleotides outside the gene matches: 4. CDR3 protein: CASSPLAGGNEQYF. The CDR3 DNA reads as TGTGCCAGCAGCCCTCTAGCGGGGGGGAACGAGCAGTACTTC.

This clone occurred once. The chain is built from TRBV19 and TRBJ1-1, with D maybe TRBD1 (5 bases). V shed 0 bases and J shed 6 bases, with 20 bases lying between them. CDR1 is LNHDA, CDR2 SQIVND, per germline (reference sequence). This CDR3 has 17 amino acids. The CDR3 DNA reads TGTGCCAGTAGTATAGATAAGGGGAGCATCCACCCTGCTGAAGCTTTCTTT. Translated, it gives CASSIDKGSIHPAEAFF.

The genes are TRBV5-1 and TRBJ1-2; D perhaps matches TRBD1 (6 bases). The CDR3 length is 15 residues. Per germline, CDR1 SGHRS and CDR2 YFSETQ. The germline V and J ends were trimmed by 0 bases and 5 bases, with 14 bases remaining between them. CDR3: CASSLDTGNLYGYTF. Written as DNA, the CDR3 is TGCGCCAGCAGCTTGGATACAGGGAATTTATATGGCTACACCTTC.

The chain uses TRBV9 and TRBJ2-2, with D tentatively TRBD1 or TRBD2 (5 bases each). The CDR3 consists of 19 residues. Germline V gene data show CDR1 as SGDLS and CDR2 as YYNGEE. V was clipped by 4 bases and J by 8 bases, with 30 bases between them. The CDR3 spells CASSRFLGERPRLGGELFF. Written as DNA, the CDR3 is TGTGCCAGCAGCCGCTTCCTAGGGGAGCGACCTCGTTTAGGGGGGGAGCTGTTTTTT.

The chain links TRBV19 to TRBJ2-7; D perhaps matches TRBD2 (5 bases). V lost 5 bases, J lost 2 bases, and 19 bases lay in between. Per germline, CDR1 LNHDA and CDR2 SQIVND (reference sequence). CDR3 length: 16 residues. CDR3 in amino acids: CASSYPFEGSTYEQYF. The CDR3 DNA reads TGTGCCAGTAGTTACCCCTTCGAGGGATCCACCTACGAGCAGTACTTC.

In the case of this clone: The same CDR3 arises from other DNA sequences in this sample as well. This chain connects TRBV29-1 to TRBJ1-5; D may be TRBD1 (5 bases). The CDR3 length is 14 residues. V dropped 6 bases and J dropped 4 bases, with 16 bases sitting between them. Germline loops: CDR1 SQVTM, CDR2 ANQGSEA. The CDR3 region is CSVRAGPGNQPQHF. Written as DNA, the CDR3 is TGCAGCGTCAGGGCGGGGCCGGGAAATCAGCCCCAGCATTTT.

The chain is built from TRBV5-6 and TRBJ1-2; a possible D gene is TRBD1 (5 bases). The CDR3 has 14 residues. V was trimmed by 0 bases and J by 4 bases, leaving 10 bases between them. Germline CDR1 and CDR2: SGHDT and YYEEEE. The CDR3 region has the DNA TGTGCCAGCAGCTTGGCGACAGCATCCTATGGCTACACCTTC. Encoded protein: CASSLATASYGYTF.

The V and J genes are TRBV28 and TRBJ2-7, with 7 bases matching TRBD1. Trimming took 6 bases from V and 2 from J; bases not matched to a gene: 10. Germline CDR1 MDHEN, CDR2 SYDVKM. The CDR3 sequence is 15 residues long. CDR3 nucleotide sequence: TGTGCCAGCAGCTCCCCGGGACAGCTAACCTACGAGCAGTACTTC. Translation: CASSSPGQLTYEQYF. The whole variable domain, remainder taken from reference TRBV28 and TRBJ2-7, is DVKVTQSSRYLVKRTGEKVFLECVQDMDHENMFWYRQDPGLGLRLIYFSYDVKMKEKGDIPEGYSVSREKKERFSLILESASTNQTSMYLCASSSPGQLTYEQYFGPGTRLTVT.

Only one count was recorded for this clone. The gene calls are TRBV5-1 and TRBJ1-2; possible D gene TRBD1, 5 bases. From germline, CDR1 is SGHRS and CDR2 YFSETQ. The CDR3 is 19 amino acids. V lost 0 bases to trimming and J lost 3 bases, with 24 bases between them. This CDR3 reads CASSLDFGSGIGSHYGYTF. The CDR3 nucleotides read TGCGCCAGCAGCTTGGATTTCGGGTCAGGGATTGGGAGTCACTATGGCTACACCTTC.

There are a few counts of this clone. The chain joins TRBV5-6 to TRBJ1-6; no clear D gene. CDR3 length equals 14 residues. Trimming stripped 1 base from V and 5 bases from J, with 7 bases between. CDR1 and CDR2 from the germline V gene are SGHDT and YYEEEE. CDR3 DNA sequence: TGTGCCAGCAGCTTGTTCGCGGATAATTCACCCCTCCACTTT. Translated, it gives CASSLFADNSPLHF.

The chain employs TRBV3-1 (or the pseudogene TRBV3-2) and TRBJ1-1, with TRBD1 as a possible D gene (6 bases). Germline V CDR1 and CDR2: LGHDT, YNNKEL (reference sequence). This CDR3 has 12 residues. Trimming cost V 9 bases and J 1 base, with 9 bases left between them. This CDR3 is CASSRGNTEAFF. CDR3 nucleotide sequence: TGTGCCAGTTCCAGGGGGAACACTGAAGCTTTCTTT.

This chain joins TRBV13 and TRBJ2-3; D uncertain. The V gene lost 3 bases and the J gene lost 0 bases, with 7 bases spanning the gap. The CDR3 consists of 14 residues. Germline CDR1 and CDR2: PRHDT and FYEKMQ (reference sequence). The CDR3 loop reads CASSLAGSTDTQYF. The CDR3 bases are TGTGCCAGCAGCTTGGCAGGAAGCACAGATACGCAGTATTTT.

This chain uses TRBV4-3 with TRBJ1-1; D gene ambiguous. V was trimmed by 3 bases and J by 2 bases, leaving 4 bases between them. The CDR3 runs 12 residues. The germline V gene encodes CDR1 LGHNA and CDR2 YSLEER. CDR3 nucleotides: TGCGCCAGCAGCCACGGTAACACTGAAGCTTTCTTT. Its translation: CASSHGNTEAFF.

This sequence joins TRBV5-1 and TRBJ1-1; D possibly corresponds to TRBD1 (6 bases). Germline CDR1 reads SGHRS; CDR2 reads YFSETQ. This CDR3 spans 12 amino acids. V dropped 4 bases and J dropped 5 bases, with 9 bases sitting between them. The CDR3: CASSLTGTEAFF. In DNA form, the CDR3 reads TGCGCCAGCAGCCTTACAGGGACTGAAGCTTTCTTT.

The chain recombines TRBV6-5 with TRBJ1-5, with unresolved D. CDR1 MNHEY and CDR2 SVGAGI come from the germline V gene. This CDR3 contains 13 residues. The ends were cut back, 4 bases at V and 2 bases at J, with 6 bases in the middle. The CDR3 sequence: CASSFTGNQPQHF. The DNA for the CDR3 is TGTGCCAGCAGTTTCACGGGCAATCAGCCCCAGCATTTT.

The table lists this clone with a count of one. V gene TRBV9 combines with J gene TRBJ1-3; tentatively, D is TRBD1 (6 bases). This CDR3 is 17 amino acids long. Trimming cost V 3 bases and J 0 bases, with 16 bases left between them. Germline V gene lookup returns CDR1 SGDLS and CDR2 YYNGEE. This CDR3 reads CASSEGGTARSGNTIYF. The CDR3 bases are TGTGCCAGCAGCGAAGGGGGGACGGCACGCTCTGGAAACACCATATATTTT.

As to this clone: Here the CDR3 omits its conserved ending phenylalanine or tryptophan, so a read error is the likely source. No DNA is shown, since the ends of the CDR3 on it are uncertain; the CDR3 is the one TCRdb lists. J is TRBJ1-1 and V is TRBV23-1. TRBV23-1 is flagged as an ORF with uncertain function. The CDR3 length equals 8 residues, ends included. The CDR3 sequence: CASSHRTL.

This chain links TRBV27 with TRBJ1-2; the D is unclear. With 8 bases removed from V and 8 bases from J, the gap between germline ends came to 12 bases. This CDR3 has 11 amino acids. Germline V gene data show CDR1 as MNHEY and CDR2 as SMNVEV (reference sequence). CDR3 loop: CASRQGMGYTF. CDR3 sequence (DNA): TGTGCCAGCCGCCAAGGAATGGGCTACACCTTC.

The J gene is TRBJ2-3, the V gene TRBV11-3; D is perhaps TRBD1 or TRBD2 (5 bases each). CDR1 and CDR2 (germline): SGHNT, YENEEA. The CDR3 runs to 14 residues. The germline V and J ends were trimmed by 1 base and 2 bases, with 7 bases remaining between them. CDR3 coding DNA: TGTGCCAGCAGCTTAGGGGGACCCACAGATACGCAGTATTTT. Protein: CASSLGGPTDTQYF.

V and J are TRBV21-1 and TRBJ2-5; TRBD2 is taken as the D call from the table, unchecked against the DNA. TRBV21-1 is assigned pseudogene status. CDR3 size: 14 residues. CDR3 in amino acids: CASSMGGGKETQYF. CDR3 coding DNA: TGTGCCAGCAGCATGGGAGGGGGTAAGGAGACCCAGTACTTC.

The V and J genes are TRBV19 and TRBJ2-7; the match to TRBD1 covers 10 bases. Germline CDR1 is LNHDA and CDR2 is SQIVND (reference sequence). J was trimmed by 1 base and V by 5 bases; bases with no gene match: 5. CDR3 length: 15 residues. The CDR3 sequence: CASSEWGQGSYEQYF. The CDR3 DNA reads TGTGCCAGTAGTGAGTGGGGACAGGGGTCCTACGAGCAGTACTTC.